A single sample is the source of the 28 T cell receptor beta chains below, sequenced in a study of T cell changes during pregnancy in multiple sclerosis. Produced via immunoSEQ multiplex PCR; TCRdb's table is partial and in-frame only. The sample lists under 65,000 clones, more than 90% occurring once. This specimen consisted of peripheral blood, obtained in the first trimester of pregnancy. The origin of the receptors is a female donor in good health, enrolled as a control in a pregnancy study.

The gene calls are TRBV11-2 and TRBJ2-3; 9 nucleotides align to TRBD1. Germline V CDR1 and CDR2: SGHAT, FQNNGV. With V trimmed by 5 bases and J by 4 bases, 10 bases remained unmatched. The CDR3 extends over 16 amino acids. CDR3 DNA sequence: TGTGCCAGCAGCCCCCGGGACAGGGCCCCATCAGATACGCAGTATTTT. It codes for CASSPRDRAPSDTQYF.

Comments on this clone: At one end, the junction sequence differs from germline, possibly due to a read error. This CDR3 is CASSPLGGGGTEAFF. In DNA form, the CDR3 reads TGTGCTAGCAGCCCCCTTGGGGGAGGGGGCACTGAAGCTTTCTTT. The J gene is TRBJ1-1, the V gene TRBV7-7; D might be TRBD1 (6 bases). The length of the CDR3 is 15 residues. CDR1 and CDR2 (germline): SSHAT, FNYEAQ (reference sequence). Using reference TRBV7-7 and TRBJ1-1 for the parts outside the CDR3, the full variable domain is GAGVSQSPRYKVTKRGQDVTLRCDPISSHATLYWYQQALGQGPEFLTYFNYEAQPDKSGLPSDRFSAERPEGSISTLTIQRTEQRDSAMYRCASSPLGGGGTEAFFGQGTRLTVV.

The V gene is TRBV15, the J gene TRBJ2-5; D possibly corresponds to TRBD2 (7 bases). This CDR3 is built from 15 residues. Per the germline V gene, CDR1 is LNHNV and CDR2 is YYDKDF (reference sequence). Trimming took off 0 bases at V and 4 bases at J, with 12 bases between the two ends. CDR3 sequence: CATSRDQRGAETQYF. CDR3 nucleotides: TGTGCCACCAGCAGAGATCAACGGGGGGCAGAGACCCAGTACTTC.

The rearrangement joins TRBV15 to TRBJ2-1; TRBD1 aligns across 8 bases. The V gene end was trimmed by 0 bases and the J gene end by 4 bases; junction bases not matched to a gene: 5. Looked up from germline, CDR1 is LNHNV and CDR2 is YYDKDF (reference sequence). The CDR3 extends over 16 amino acids. The CDR3 nucleotides are TGTGCCACCAGCAGAGATAGGGGACAGGTGTACAATGAGCAGTTCTTC. Translated: CATSRDRGQVYNEQFF.

This chain connects TRBV5-5 to TRBJ2-7, with D possibly being TRBD1 (5 bases). The CDR3 runs 17 residues. Trimming pared 2 bases from V and 3 bases from J, leaving 21 bases between. CDR1 is SGHKS, CDR2 YYEKEE, per germline (reference sequence). In nucleotides, the CDR3 is TGTGCCAGCAGCTTCGACAGTATGGGTAGGCCCTTCTACGAGCAGTACTTC. This translates into CASSFDSMGRPFYEQYF.

The genes are TRBV6-1 and TRBJ2-7; TRBD1 matches at 10 bases. Trimming at V came to 6 bases and at J to 4 bases, leaving 9 bases not matched to a gene. This CDR3 is 15 amino acids long. Germline loops: CDR1 MNHNS, CDR2 SASEGT. The CDR3 DNA reads as TGTGCCAGCAGCAAGACAGGGGGCGGAGGTTACGAGCAGTACTTC. This codes for CASSKTGGGGYEQYF.

The chain recombines TRBV27 with TRBJ1-5; D remains ambiguous. Germline V gene data show CDR1 as MNHEY and CDR2 as SMNVEV (reference sequence). The germline V and J ends were trimmed by 4 bases and 0 bases, with 10 bases remaining between them. There are 15 residues in the CDR3. CDR3 coding DNA: TGTGCCAGCAGTTCTACAGAGTTTAGCAATCAGCCCCAGCATTTT. This codes for CASSSTEFSNQPQHF.

The chain joins TRBV16 to TRBJ1-1, with 7 bases fitting TRBD1. The germline V gene encodes CDR1 KGHSY and CDR2 FQNENV. The ends lost 8 bases at V and 0 bases at J; junction bases unmatched: 3. The CDR3 is 13 amino acids. The CDR3 sequence is CASGGQMNTEAFF. The CDR3 DNA follows: TGTGCCAGCGGGGGACAGATGAACACTGAAGCTTTCTTT.

The rearrangement links TRBV5-6 to TRBJ2-5, with a tentative D call TRBD1 (6 bases). With 6 bases removed from V and 4 bases from J, the gap between germline ends came to 16 bases. The CDR3 has 14 amino acids. Germline values: CDR1 SGHDT, CDR2 YYEEEE. The CDR3: CASIETGYGETQYF. The DNA of the CDR3 is TGTGCCAGCATCGAAACAGGGTATGGAGAGACCCAGTACTTC.

The chain has TRBV6-1 and TRBJ1-1, with 9 nucleotides matching TRBD1. The CDR3 spans 15 residues. Trimming removed 3 bases from V and 1 base from J; junction bases left unmatched: 3. CDR1 and CDR2 from the germline V gene are MNHNS and SASEGT. CDR3 loop: CASSDPGQGNTEAFF. The CDR3 DNA sequence: TGTGCCAGCAGTGATCCGGGACAGGGGAACACTGAAGCTTTCTTT.

This clone was detected once. The chain combines TRBV27 with TRBJ2-2, with unresolved D. CDR3 length: 15 residues. Germline CDR1 MNHEY, CDR2 SMNVEV (reference sequence). The ends were cut back, 5 bases at V and 3 bases at J, with 13 bases in the middle. CDR3 DNA: TGTGCCAGCAGTCCTACCTTACCTTACACCGGGGAGCTGTTTTTT. Encoded protein: CASSPTLPYTGELFF.

In its sample, this clone was seen a few times. The chain has TRBV5-1 and TRBJ2-7; D perhaps matches TRBD1 (6 bases). Between the trimmed V and J ends, which lost 4 bases and 3 bases, there was a span of 17 bases. The CDR3 length is 15 residues. Looked up from germline, CDR1 is SGHRS and CDR2 is YFSETQ. For the CDR3, the DNA is TGCGCCAGCAGCCCGGGGACAATCCCCCTCTACGAGCAGTACTTC. Its translation: CASSPGTIPLYEQYF.

This chain links TRBV4-3 with TRBJ2-7; D remains ambiguous. Germline V gene data show CDR1 as LGHNA and CDR2 as YSLEER. V gave up 0 bases and J gave up 4 bases, with 10 bases separating them. This CDR3 comprises 14 residues. DNA for the CDR3: TGCGCCAGCAGCCAAGATCCACTATCGTACGAGCAGTACTTC. It encodes CASSQDPLSYEQYF.

V and J are TRBV6-1 and TRBJ1-5; 8 bases are a match to TRBD1. The CDR3 sequence is 15 residues long. Germline assignment: CDR1 MNHNS and CDR2 SASEGT. The ends lost 3 bases at V and 6 bases at J; junction bases unmatched: 7. The CDR3 sequence is CASSEWTGRVQPQHF. CDR3 DNA sequence: TGTGCCAGCAGTGAGTGGACAGGGAGGGTTCAGCCCCAGCATTTT.

The J gene is TRBJ1-2, the V gene TRBV19; D not certain. The V gene lost 0 bases and the J gene lost 5 bases, with 7 bases spanning the gap. The germline CDR1 and CDR2 sequences are LNHDA and SQIVND (reference sequence). The CDR3 has 13 residues. CDR3 DNA sequence: TGTGCCAGTAGTATAGAGGCTGGTTATGGCTACACCTTC. Residues: CASSIEAGYGYTF.

The chain uses TRBV18 and TRBJ2-1; D is unresolved. Trimming stripped 2 bases from V and 7 bases from J, with 18 bases between. Germline V gene lookup returns CDR1 KGHSH and CDR2 LQKENI. CDR3 length equals 16 residues. The CDR3 nucleotides read TGTGCCAGCTCACCAAGCACAATCGGGTACGCAAATGAGCAGTTCTTC. It is translated as CASSPSTIGYANEQFF. Combining the CDR3 with reference TRBV18 and TRBJ2-1 gives the whole variable domain NAGVMQNPRHLVRRRGQEARLRCSPMKGHSHVYWYRQLPEEGLKFMVYLQKENIIDESGMPKERFSAEFPKEGPSILRIQQVVRGDSAAYFCASSPSTIGYANEQFFGPGTRLTVL.

The chain recombines TRBV12-5 with TRBJ2-3; D ambiguous. Germline V lookup: CDR1 LGHNT, CDR2 FRNRAP. The CDR3 consists of 12 residues. V lost 6 bases to trimming and J lost 2 bases, with 6 bases between them. For the CDR3, the DNA is TGTGCTAGTGGACTAAACACAGATACGCAGTATTTT. Translation gives CASGLNTDTQYF.

The table lists this clone with a few counts. The V gene is TRBV12-5, the J gene TRBJ2-2; 7 nucleotides agree with TRBD1. Germline CDR1 and CDR2: LGHNT and FRNRAP. Trimming took 1 base from V and 3 from J; bases not matched to a gene: 8. The CDR3 has 17 amino acids. The CDR3 region has the DNA TGTGCTAGTGGTTTGGACTACAGGGGAAGGGACACCGGGGAGCTGTTTTTT. Its protein is CASGLDYRGRDTGELFF.

V is TRBV7-9 and J is TRBJ2-1; 9 nucleotides line up with TRBD2. The CDR3 consists of 15 residues. Looked up from germline, CDR1 is SEHNR and CDR2 is FQNEAQ (reference sequence). The V gene end was trimmed by 10 bases and the J gene end by 2 bases; junction bases not matched to a gene: 9. The CDR3 DNA is TGTGCCACCATCAGCGGGAGGAGCACCTACAATGAGCAGTTCTTC. Translation gives CATISGRSTYNEQFF.

The genes are TRBV4-3 and TRBJ2-7, with D unclear. This CDR3 region has 13 residues. V lost 0 bases, J lost 1 base, and 4 bases lay in between. CDR1 and CDR2 from the germline V gene are LGHNA and YSLEER. The CDR3 loop is CASSQDRSYEQYF. Written as DNA, the CDR3 is TGCGCCAGCAGCCAAGACAGGTCCTACGAGCAGTACTTC.

The chain uses TRBV4-1 and TRBJ2-1; 9 bases agree with TRBD2. The ends lost 0 bases at V and 7 bases at J; junction bases unmatched: 10. The CDR3 length is 17 residues. In germline, CDR1 is MGHRA, CDR2 YSYEKL. CDR3 loop: CASSQEDRRGGTNEQFF. The CDR3 nucleotides read TGCGCCAGCAGCCAAGAAGACCGGCGGGGGGGCACGAATGAGCAGTTCTTC.

This chain joins TRBV2 and TRBJ1-4, with a tentative D call TRBD1 (6 bases). The V gene lost 2 bases and the J gene lost 3 bases, with 16 bases spanning the gap. This CDR3 comprises 17 residues. Per the germline V gene, CDR1 is SNHLY and CDR2 is FYNNEI. For the CDR3, the DNA is TGTGCCAGCAGTGAAAGGGGGTACTTCGGACCTAATGAAAAACTGTTTTTT. This encodes CASSERGYFGPNEKLFF.

In DNA, the CDR3 is TGCAGTACAGGGGGCCATGGCTACACCTTC. Protein sequence: CSTGGHGYTF. The chain joins TRBV20-1 to TRBJ1-2, with 9 bases that match TRBD1. The CDR3 runs 10 residues. With 8 bases clipped from V and 6 bases from J, the junction kept 1 base outside the gene matches. Germline CDR1 is DFQATT and CDR2 is SNEGSKA (reference sequence).

This chain joins TRBV28 and TRBJ2-1; maybe TRBD1 (6 bases). V shed 4 bases and J shed 4 bases, with 8 bases lying between them. The CDR3 has 13 amino acids. Per germline, CDR1 MDHEN and CDR2 SYDVKM. CDR3 nucleotides: TGTGCCAGCAGTTGGACAGAGTACAATGAGCAGTTCTTC. This sequence encodes CASSWTEYNEQFF.

The CDR3: CASSSSGRPNEQYF. The CDR3 coding sequence is TGTGCCAGCAGTTCTAGCGGGAGACCCAACGAGCAGTACTTC. This rearrangement joins TRBV28 to TRBJ2-7, with 10 bases matching TRBD2. V was clipped by 4 bases and J by 5 bases; unmatched bases: 5. In germline, CDR1 is MDHEN, CDR2 SYDVKM. The CDR3 has 14 amino acids.

The CDR3 is CASSRLGTGMNTGELFF. CDR3 in DNA: TGTGCCAGCAGCCGTTTAGGGACAGGGATGAACACCGGGGAGCTGTTTTTT. This chain connects TRBV7-9 to TRBJ2-2; 9 bases map to TRBD1. Germline CDR1 reads SEHNR; CDR2 reads FQNEAQ (reference sequence). J lost 1 base, V lost 5 bases, and 8 bases had no gene match. CDR3 length: 17 amino acids.

The chain recombines TRBV7-3 with TRBJ1-2; D is perhaps TRBD1 (6 bases). Per germline, CDR1 SGHTA and CDR2 FQGTGA. The CDR3 is 15 amino acids. Trimming removed 2 bases at V and 5 bases at J, with 15 bases between. DNA of the CDR3: TGTGCCAGCAGCTTATCAACAGGGCGTGGATATGGCTACACCTTC. Translation gives CASSLSTGRGYGYTF.

The gene calls are TRBV5-4 and TRBJ1-1; TRBD1 is a possible D gene (5 bases). V lost 5 bases, J lost 5 bases, and 13 bases lay in between. This CDR3 is 13 amino acids long. Germline V gene lookup returns CDR1 SGHNT and CDR2 YYREEE (reference sequence). The CDR3 loop is CASRPQGGTEAFF. Here the CDR3 DNA reads TGTGCCAGCAGACCTCAGGGAGGGACTGAAGCTTTCTTT.